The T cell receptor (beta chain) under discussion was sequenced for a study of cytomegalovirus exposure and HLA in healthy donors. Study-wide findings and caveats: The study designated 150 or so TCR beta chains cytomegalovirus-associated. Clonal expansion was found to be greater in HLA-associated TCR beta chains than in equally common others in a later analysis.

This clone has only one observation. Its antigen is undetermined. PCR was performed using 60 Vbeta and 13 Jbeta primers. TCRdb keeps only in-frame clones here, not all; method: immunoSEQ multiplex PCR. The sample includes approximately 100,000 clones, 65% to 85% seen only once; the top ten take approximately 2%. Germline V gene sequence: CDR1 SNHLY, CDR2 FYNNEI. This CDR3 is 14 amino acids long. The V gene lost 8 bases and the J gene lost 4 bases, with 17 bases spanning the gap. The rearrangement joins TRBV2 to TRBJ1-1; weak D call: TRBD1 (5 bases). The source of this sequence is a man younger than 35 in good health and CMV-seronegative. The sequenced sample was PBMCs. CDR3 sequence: CASRAGRKGTEAFF. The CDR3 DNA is TGTGCCAGCCGGGCGGGGCGCAAGGGCACTGAAGCTTTCTTT.